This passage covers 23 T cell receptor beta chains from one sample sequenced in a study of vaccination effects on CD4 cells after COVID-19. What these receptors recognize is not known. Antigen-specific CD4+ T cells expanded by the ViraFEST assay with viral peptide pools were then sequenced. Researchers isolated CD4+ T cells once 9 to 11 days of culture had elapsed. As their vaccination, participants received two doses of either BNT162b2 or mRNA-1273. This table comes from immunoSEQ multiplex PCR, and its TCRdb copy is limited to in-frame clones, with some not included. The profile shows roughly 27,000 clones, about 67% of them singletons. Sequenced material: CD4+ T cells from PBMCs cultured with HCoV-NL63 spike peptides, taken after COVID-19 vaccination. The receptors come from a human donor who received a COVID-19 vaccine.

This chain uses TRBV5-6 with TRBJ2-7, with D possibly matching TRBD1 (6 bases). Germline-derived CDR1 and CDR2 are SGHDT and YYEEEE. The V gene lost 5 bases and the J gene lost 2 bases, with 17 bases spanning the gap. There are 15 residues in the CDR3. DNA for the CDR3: TGTGCCAGCAGAATCAATCAGGGGATCCCCTACGAGCAGTACTTC. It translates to CASRINQGIPYEQYF. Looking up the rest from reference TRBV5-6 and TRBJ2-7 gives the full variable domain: DAGVTQSPTHLIKTRGQQVTLRCSPKSGHDTVSWYQQALGQGPQFIFQYYEEEERQRGNFPDRFSGHQFPNYSSELNVNALLLGDSALYLCASRINQGIPYEQYFGPGTRLTVT.

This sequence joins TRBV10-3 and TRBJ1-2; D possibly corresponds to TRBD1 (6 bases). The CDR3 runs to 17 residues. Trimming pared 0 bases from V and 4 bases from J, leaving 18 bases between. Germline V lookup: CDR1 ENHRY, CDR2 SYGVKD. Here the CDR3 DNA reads TGTGCCATCAGTGAGTCGATTCTGCGCAGGGGCCCCTATGGCTACACCTTC. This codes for CAISESILRRGPYGYTF.

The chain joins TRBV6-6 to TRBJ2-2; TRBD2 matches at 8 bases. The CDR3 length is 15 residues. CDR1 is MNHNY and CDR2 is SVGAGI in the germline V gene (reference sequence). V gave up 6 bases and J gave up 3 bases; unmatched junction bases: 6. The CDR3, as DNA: TGTGCCAGCAGCCCTGGACTAGCCGACACCGGGGAGCTGTTTTTT. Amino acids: CASSPGLADTGELFF.

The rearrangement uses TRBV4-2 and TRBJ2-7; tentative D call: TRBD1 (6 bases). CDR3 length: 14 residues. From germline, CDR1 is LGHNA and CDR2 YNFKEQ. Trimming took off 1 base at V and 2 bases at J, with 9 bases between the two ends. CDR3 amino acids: CASSQGAGAYEQYF. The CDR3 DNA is TGTGCCAGCAGCCAAGGGGCAGGGGCCTACGAGCAGTACTTC.

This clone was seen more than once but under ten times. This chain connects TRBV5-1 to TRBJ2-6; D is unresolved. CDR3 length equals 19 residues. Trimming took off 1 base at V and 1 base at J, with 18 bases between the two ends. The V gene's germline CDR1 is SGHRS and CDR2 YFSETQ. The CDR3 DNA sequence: TGCGCCAGCAGCTTGACGGCTGGGATGGGTCTGTCTGGGGCCAACGTCCTGACTTTC. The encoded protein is CASSLTAGMGLSGANVLTF.

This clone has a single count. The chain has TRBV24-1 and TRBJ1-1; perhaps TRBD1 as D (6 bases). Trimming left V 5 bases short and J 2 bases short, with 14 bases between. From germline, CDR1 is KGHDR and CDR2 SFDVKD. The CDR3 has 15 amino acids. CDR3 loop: CATSVTRGRNTEAFF. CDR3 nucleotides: TGTGCCACCAGTGTAACCAGGGGCCGTAACACTGAAGCTTTCTTT.

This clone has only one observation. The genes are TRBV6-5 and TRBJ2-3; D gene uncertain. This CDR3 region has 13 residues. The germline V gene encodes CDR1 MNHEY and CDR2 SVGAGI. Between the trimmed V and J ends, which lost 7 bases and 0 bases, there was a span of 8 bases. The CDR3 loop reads CASNTPSTDTQYF. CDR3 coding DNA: TGTGCCAGCAACACGCCTAGCACAGATACGCAGTATTTT.

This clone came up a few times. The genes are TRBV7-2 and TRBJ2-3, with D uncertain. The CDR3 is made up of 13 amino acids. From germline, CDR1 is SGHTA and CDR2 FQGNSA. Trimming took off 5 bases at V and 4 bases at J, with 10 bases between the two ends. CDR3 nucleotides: TGTGCCAGCAGCCCGGACCCGGCAGATACGCAGTATTTT. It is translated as CASSPDPADTQYF.

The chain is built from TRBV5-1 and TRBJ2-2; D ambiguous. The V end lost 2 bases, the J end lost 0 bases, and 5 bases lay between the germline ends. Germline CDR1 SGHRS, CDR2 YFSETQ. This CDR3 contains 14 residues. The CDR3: CASSFPSNTGELFF. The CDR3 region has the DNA TGCGCCAGCAGCTTTCCCTCGAACACCGGGGAGCTGTTTTTT.

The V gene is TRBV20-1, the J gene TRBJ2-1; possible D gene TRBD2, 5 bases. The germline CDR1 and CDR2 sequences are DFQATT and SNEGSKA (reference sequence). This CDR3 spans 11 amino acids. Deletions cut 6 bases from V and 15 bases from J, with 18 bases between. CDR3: CSAQLGESGFF. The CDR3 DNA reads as TGCAGTGCCCAGCTTGGGGAGTCGGGGTTCTTC.

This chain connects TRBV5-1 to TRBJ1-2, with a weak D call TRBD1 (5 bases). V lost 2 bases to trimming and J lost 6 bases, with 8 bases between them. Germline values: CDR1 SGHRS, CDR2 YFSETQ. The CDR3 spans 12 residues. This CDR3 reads CASSFEGNGYTF. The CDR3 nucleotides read TGCGCCAGCAGCTTCGAGGGGAATGGCTACACCTTC.

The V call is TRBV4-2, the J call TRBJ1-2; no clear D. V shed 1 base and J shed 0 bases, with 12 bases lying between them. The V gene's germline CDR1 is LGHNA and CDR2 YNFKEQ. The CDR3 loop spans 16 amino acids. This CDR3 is CASSQGVGYSNYGYTF. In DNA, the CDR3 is TGTGCCAGCAGCCAAGGCGTAGGTTACTCTAACTATGGCTACACCTTC.

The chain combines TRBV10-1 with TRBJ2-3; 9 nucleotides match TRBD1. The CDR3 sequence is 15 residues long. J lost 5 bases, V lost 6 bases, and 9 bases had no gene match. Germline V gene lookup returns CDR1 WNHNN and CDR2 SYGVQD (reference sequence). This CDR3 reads CASSETGGQGDTQYF. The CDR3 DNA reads TGCGCCAGCAGCGAAACAGGGGGACAGGGAGATACGCAGTATTTT.

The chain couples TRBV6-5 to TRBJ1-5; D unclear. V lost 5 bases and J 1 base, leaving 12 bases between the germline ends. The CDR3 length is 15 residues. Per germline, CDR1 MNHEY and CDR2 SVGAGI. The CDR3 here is CASSRTAVSNQPQHF. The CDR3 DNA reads TGTGCCAGCAGTCGAACGGCCGTCAGCAATCAGCCCCAGCATTTT.

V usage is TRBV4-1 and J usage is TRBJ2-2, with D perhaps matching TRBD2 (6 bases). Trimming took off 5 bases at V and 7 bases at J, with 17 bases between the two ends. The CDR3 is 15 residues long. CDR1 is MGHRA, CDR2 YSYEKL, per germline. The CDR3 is CASSTGGLSDGELFF. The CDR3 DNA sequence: TGCGCCAGCAGCACCGGGGGACTCTCCGACGGGGAGCTGTTTTTT.

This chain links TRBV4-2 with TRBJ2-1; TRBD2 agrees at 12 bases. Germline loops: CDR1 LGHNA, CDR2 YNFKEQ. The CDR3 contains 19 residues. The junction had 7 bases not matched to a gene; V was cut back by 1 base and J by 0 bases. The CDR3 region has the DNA TGTGCCAGCAGCCAAGCTCTAGCGGGGGGGGTGATCTCCTACAATGAGCAGTTCTTC. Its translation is CASSQALAGGVISYNEQFF.

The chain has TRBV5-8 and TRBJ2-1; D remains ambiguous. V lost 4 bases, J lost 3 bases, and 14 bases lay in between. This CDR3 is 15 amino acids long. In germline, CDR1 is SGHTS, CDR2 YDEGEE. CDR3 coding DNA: TGTGCCAGCAGCCCACGAGGAGCCTTCTACAATGAGCAGTTCTTC. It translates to CASSPRGAFYNEQFF.

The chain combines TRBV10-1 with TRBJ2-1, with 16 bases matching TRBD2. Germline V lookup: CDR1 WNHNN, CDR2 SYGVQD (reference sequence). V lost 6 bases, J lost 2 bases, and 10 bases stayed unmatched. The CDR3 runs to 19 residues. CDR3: CASSPGTSGRALAYNEQFF. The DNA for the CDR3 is TGCGCCAGCAGCCCCGGGACTAGCGGGAGGGCCCTAGCCTACAATGAGCAGTTCTTC.

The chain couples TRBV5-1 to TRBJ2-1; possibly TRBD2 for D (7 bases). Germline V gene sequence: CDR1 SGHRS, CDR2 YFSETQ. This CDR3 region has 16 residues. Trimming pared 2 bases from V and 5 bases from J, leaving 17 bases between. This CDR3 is CASSLSLGGAHNEQFF. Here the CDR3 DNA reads TGCGCCAGCAGCTTAAGTTTGGGGGGGGCTCACAATGAGCAGTTCTTC. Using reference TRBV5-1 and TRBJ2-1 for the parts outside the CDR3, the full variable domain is KAGVTQTPRYLIKTRGQQVTLSCSPISGHRSVSWYQQTPGQGLQFLFEYFSETQRNKGNFPGRFSGRQFSNSRSEMNVSTLELGDSALYLCASSLSLGGAHNEQFFGPGTRLTVL.

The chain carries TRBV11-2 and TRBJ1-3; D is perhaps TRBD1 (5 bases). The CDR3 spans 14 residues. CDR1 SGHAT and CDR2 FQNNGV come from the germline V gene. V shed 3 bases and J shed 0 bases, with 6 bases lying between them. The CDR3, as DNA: TGTGCCAGCAGCTTGGGGCGCTCTGGAAACACCATATATTTT. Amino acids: CASSLGRSGNTIYF.

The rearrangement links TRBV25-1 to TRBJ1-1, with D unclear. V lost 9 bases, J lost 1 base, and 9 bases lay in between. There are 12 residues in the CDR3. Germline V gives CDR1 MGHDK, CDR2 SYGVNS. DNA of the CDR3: TGTGCCAGTTTACGTGGGAACACTGAAGCTTTCTTT. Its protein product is CASLRGNTEAFF.

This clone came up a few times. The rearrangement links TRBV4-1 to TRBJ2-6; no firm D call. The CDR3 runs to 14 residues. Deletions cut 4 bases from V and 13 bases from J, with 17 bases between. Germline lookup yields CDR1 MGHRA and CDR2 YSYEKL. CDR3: CASSPVFEVVVLTF. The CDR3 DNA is TGCGCCAGCAGCCCCGTATTTGAGGTGGTAGTCCTGACTTTC.

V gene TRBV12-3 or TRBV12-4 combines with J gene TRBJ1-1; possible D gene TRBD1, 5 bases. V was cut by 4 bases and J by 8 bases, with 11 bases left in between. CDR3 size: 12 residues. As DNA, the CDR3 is TGTGCCAGCAGTTATGTAGAGGGGGAAGCTTTCTTT. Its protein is CASSYVEGEAFF.